Listed below are T cell receptor beta chains from one sample, sequenced in a study of human T cells and chemical hapten exposure. MiXCR, applied by TCRdb to the RACE reads, yields one record per CDR3 protein. The table has 300,000 to 450,000 distinct CDR3 sequences, 4.5% to 6% seen once; the top ten hold 2% to 3%. Here the sequenced sample was whole blood, taken in connection with sensitization to the hapten diphenylcyclopropenone (DPC). Source of these receptors: a woman between 50 and 59 years old with alopecia areata. Some clones in this sample may be carry-over from other donors' samples. Each CDR3 is given with its conserved first and last residue. The D gene is left open where the match is weak. Size tells how often a clone was seen (once, few, many) or the class of an expanded clone, and some rows leave it out.

J gene: TRBJ2-7; D gene: TRBD1; V gene: TRBV6-6; clone size: few; CDR3 DNA: TGTGCCAGCCATGGACAGGGAAAGAACGAGCAGTACTTC; CDR3 protein: CASHGQGKNEQYF
J gene: TRBJ2-1; D gene: .; V gene: TRBV4-3; clone size: many; CDR3 DNA: TGCGCCAGCAGCCAAGAAGTCGGCGGGCTCTATCACTTC; CDR3 protein: CASSQEVGGLYHF
J gene: TRBJ2-1; D gene: .; V gene: TRBV10-2; clone size: .; CDR3 DNA: TGCGCCAGTAGCCCCCCATTATCAAATGAGCAGTTCTTC; CDR3 protein: CASSPPLSNEQFF
J gene: TRBJ2-6; D gene: TRBD2; V gene: TRBV12-3/TRBV12-4; clone size: .; CDR3 DNA: TGTGCCAGCGTTGTGAGCGGGAGGGCCACTGGGGCCAACGTCCTGACTTTC; CDR3 protein: CASVVSGRATGANVLTF
J gene: TRBJ2-1; D gene: .; V gene: TRBV24-1; clone size: many; CDR3 DNA: TGTGCCACCAGTGCGCAGGGCGATGAGCAGTTCTTC; CDR3 protein: CATSAQGDEQFF
J gene: TRBJ1-1; D gene: .; V gene: TRBV4-3; clone size: few; CDR3 DNA: TGCGCCAGCAGCCAAGATGGGTATGGCACTGAAGCTTTCTTT; CDR3 protein: CASSQDGYGTEAFF
J gene: TRBJ1-5; D gene: .; V gene: TRBV20-1; clone size: many; CDR3 DNA: TGCAGTGCTAGAGATACTGTCGGCAGGGGAGGGGATCAGCCCCAGCATTTT; CDR3 protein: CSARDTVGRGGDQPQHF
J gene: TRBJ1-1; D gene: .; V gene: TRBV5-6; clone size: .; CDR3 DNA: TGTGCCAGCAGAAACTGGGGGGCGATGAACACTGAAGCTTTCTTT; CDR3 protein: CASRNWGAMNTEAFF
J gene: TRBJ2-6; D gene: TRBD1; V gene: TRBV14; clone size: many; CDR3 DNA: TGTGCCAGCAGCCAAATCGGGACAGGGGGCGGCTTTGGGGCCAACGTCCTGACTTTC; CDR3 protein: CASSQIGTGGGFGANVLTF
J gene: TRBJ2-7; D gene: TRBD2; V gene: TRBV6-5; clone size: few; CDR3 DNA: TGTGCCAGCAGTACCAGCGGGGGGGCCAAGAAGCAGTACTTC; CDR3 protein: CASSTSGGAKKQYF
J gene: TRBJ1-2; D gene: .; V gene: TRBV3-1; clone size: many; CDR3 DNA: TGTGCCAGCAGCCAACAGGGGTTTAACTATGGCTACACCTTC; CDR3 protein: CASSQQGFNYGYTF
J gene: TRBJ2-1; D gene: .; V gene: TRBV7-9; clone size: many; CDR3 DNA: TGTGCCAGCAGCGCGAATGAGCAGTTCTTC; CDR3 protein: CASSANEQFF
J gene: TRBJ2-1; D gene: .; V gene: TRBV2; clone size: few; CDR3 DNA: TGTGCCAGCAGTGAAGGGAGCGGGTACAATGAGCAGTTCTTC; CDR3 protein: CASSEGSGYNEQFF
J gene: TRBJ2-3; D gene: .; V gene: TRBV4-1; clone size: few; CDR3 DNA: TGCGCCAGCAGCCAAGGTATTAGGGGCGCAGATACGCAGTATTTT; CDR3 protein: CASSQGIRGADTQYF
J gene: TRBJ2-3; D gene: .; V gene: TRBV5-1; clone size: many; CDR3 DNA: TGCGCCAGCAGCTTGCTGGGAGCCCCCACAGATACGCAGTATTTT; CDR3 protein: CASSLLGAPTDTQYF
J gene: TRBJ2-7; D gene: .; V gene: TRBV20-1; clone size: few; CDR3 DNA: TGCAGTGCTAGAGACCAGCAGCGGTCTTCCTACGAGCAGTACTTC; CDR3 protein: CSARDQQRSSYEQYF
J gene: TRBJ2-3; D gene: .; V gene: TRBV3-1; clone size: many; CDR3 DNA: TGTGCCAGCAGCCAAGAAGGGAAAGTGGTGAATACGCAGTATTTT; CDR3 protein: CASSQEGKVVNTQYF
J gene: TRBJ2-1; D gene: TRBD2; V gene: TRBV7-2; clone size: many; CDR3 DNA: TGTGCCAGCAGTCGACGTAGCGGGGGAGGAACATCCTACAATGAGCAGTTCTTC; CDR3 protein: CASSRRSGGGTSYNEQFF
J gene: TRBJ1-1; D gene: .; V gene: TRBV30; clone size: few; CDR3 DNA: TGTGCTTGGATGGTAACGAACACTGAAGCTTTCTTT; CDR3 protein: CAWMVTNTEAFF
J gene: TRBJ2-1; D gene: .; V gene: TRBV29-1; clone size: many; CDR3 DNA: TGCAGCGCAGGGACCGCTCTGAGGGAGCAGTTCTTC; CDR3 protein: CSAGTALREQFF
J gene: TRBJ1-1; D gene: TRBD1; V gene: TRBV7-2; clone size: few; CDR3 DNA: TGTGCCAGCAGAACAGGGGCCACTGAAGCTTTCTTT; CDR3 protein: CASRTGATEAFF
J gene: TRBJ2-1; D gene: .; V gene: TRBV5-6; clone size: many; CDR3 DNA: TGTGCCAGCAGCTTGATTTACAATGAGCAGTTCTTC; CDR3 protein: CASSLIYNEQFF
J gene: TRBJ2-2; D gene: .; V gene: TRBV3-1; clone size: many; CDR3 DNA: TGTGCCAGCAACCCAGAAAACACCGGGGAGCTGTTTTTT; CDR3 protein: CASNPENTGELFF
J gene: TRBJ2-1; D gene: .; V gene: TRBV12-3/TRBV12-4; clone size: many; CDR3 DNA: TGTGCCAGCAGCCAAGGGCGGGGCTATGAGCAGTTCTTC; CDR3 protein: CASSQGRGYEQFF